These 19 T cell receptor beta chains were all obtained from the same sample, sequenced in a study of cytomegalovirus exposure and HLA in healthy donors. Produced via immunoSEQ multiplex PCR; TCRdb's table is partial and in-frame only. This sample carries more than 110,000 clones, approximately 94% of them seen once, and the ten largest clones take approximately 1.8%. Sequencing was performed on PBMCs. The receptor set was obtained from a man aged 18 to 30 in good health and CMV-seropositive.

CDR3 protein: CASSSRPTAEDSYNEQFF. The CDR3 DNA sequence: TGTGCCAGCAGCTCAAGGCCCACCGCGGAGGACTCCTACAATGAGCAGTTCTTC. This rearrangement joins TRBV7-9 to TRBJ2-1, with TRBD2 as a possible D gene (5 bases). Germline V gene sequence: CDR1 SEHNR, CDR2 FQNEAQ (reference sequence). Trimming pared 4 bases from V and 0 bases from J, leaving 19 bases between. The CDR3 length is 18 residues. The whole variable domain, remainder taken from reference TRBV7-9 and TRBJ2-1, is DTGVSQNPRHKITKRGQNVTFRCDPISEHNRLYWYRQTLGQGPEFLTYFQNEAQLEKSRLLSDRFSAERPKGSFSTLEIQRTEQGDSAMYLCASSSRPTAEDSYNEQFFGPGTRLTVL.

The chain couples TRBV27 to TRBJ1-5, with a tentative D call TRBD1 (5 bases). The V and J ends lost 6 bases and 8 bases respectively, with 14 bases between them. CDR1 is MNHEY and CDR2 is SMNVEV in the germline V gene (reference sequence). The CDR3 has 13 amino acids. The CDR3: CASSGPGGEPQHF. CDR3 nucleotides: TGTGCCAGCAGCGGCCCTGGAGGGGAGCCCCAGCATTTT.

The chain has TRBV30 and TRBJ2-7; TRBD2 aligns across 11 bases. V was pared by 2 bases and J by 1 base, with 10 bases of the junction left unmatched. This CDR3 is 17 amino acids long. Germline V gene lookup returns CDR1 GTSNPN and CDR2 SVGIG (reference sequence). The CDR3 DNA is TGTGCCTGGAGTAGCCCTGACGGACTAGCGGGTTCCTACGAGCAGTACTTC. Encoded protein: CAWSSPDGLAGSYEQYF.

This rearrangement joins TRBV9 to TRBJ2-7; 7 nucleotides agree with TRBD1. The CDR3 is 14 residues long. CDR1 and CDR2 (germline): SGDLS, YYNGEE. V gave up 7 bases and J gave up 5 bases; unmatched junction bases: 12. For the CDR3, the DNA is TGTGCCAGCCATCCCAACTACAGGGGCCACGAGCAGTACTTC. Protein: CASHPNYRGHEQYF.

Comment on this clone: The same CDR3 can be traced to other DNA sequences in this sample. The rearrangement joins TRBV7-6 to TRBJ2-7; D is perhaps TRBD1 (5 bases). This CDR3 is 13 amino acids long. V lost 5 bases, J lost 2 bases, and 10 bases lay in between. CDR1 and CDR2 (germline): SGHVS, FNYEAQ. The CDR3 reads CASSLQGPYEQYF. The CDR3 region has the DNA TGTGCCAGCAGCCTCCAGGGTCCCTACGAGCAGTACTTC.

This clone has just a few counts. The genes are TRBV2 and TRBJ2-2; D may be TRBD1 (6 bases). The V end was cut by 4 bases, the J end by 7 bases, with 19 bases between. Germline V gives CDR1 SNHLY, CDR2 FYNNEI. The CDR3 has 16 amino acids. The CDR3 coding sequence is TGTGCCAGCAGTGGGGCCCGACGCCGAGGGGGCGGGGAGCTGTTTTTT. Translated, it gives CASSGARRRGGGELFF.

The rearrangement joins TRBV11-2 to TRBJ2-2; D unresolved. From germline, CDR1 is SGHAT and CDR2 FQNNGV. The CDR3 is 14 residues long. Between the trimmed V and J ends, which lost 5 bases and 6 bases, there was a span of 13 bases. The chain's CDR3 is CASSPAVGPGELFF. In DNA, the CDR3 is TGTGCCAGCAGCCCCGCGGTGGGTCCCGGGGAGCTGTTTTTT.

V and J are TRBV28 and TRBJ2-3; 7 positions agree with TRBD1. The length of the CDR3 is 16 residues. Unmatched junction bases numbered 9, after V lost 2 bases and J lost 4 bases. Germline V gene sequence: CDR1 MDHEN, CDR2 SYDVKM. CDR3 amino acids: CASSLVEQGWPDTQYF. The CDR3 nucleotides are TGTGCCAGCAGTTTAGTGGAACAGGGGTGGCCAGATACGCAGTATTTT.

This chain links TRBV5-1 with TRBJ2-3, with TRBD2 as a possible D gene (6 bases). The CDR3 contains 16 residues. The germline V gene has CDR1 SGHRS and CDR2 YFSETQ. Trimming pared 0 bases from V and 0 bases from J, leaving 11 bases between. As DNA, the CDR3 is TGCGCCAGCAGCTTGGGTACACTAGCTAGCACAGATACGCAGTATTTT. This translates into CASSLGTLASTDTQYF.

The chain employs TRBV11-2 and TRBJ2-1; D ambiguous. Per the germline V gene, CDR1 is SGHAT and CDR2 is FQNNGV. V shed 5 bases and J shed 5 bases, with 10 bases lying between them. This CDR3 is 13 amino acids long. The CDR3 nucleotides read TGTGCCAGCAGCGAAGGAGCTGACAATGAGCAGTTCTTC. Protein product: CASSEGADNEQFF.

The CDR3 coding sequence is TGTGCCAGCAGCCTCGCCGGGGGGCAACAGCCCCAGCATTTT. Its protein is CASSLAGGQQPQHF. The rearrangement links TRBV7-9 to TRBJ1-5; perhaps TRBD1 as D (6 bases). Germline lookup yields CDR1 SEHNR and CDR2 FQNEAQ (reference sequence). V dropped 5 bases and J dropped 7 bases, with 15 bases sitting between them. This CDR3 has 14 residues.

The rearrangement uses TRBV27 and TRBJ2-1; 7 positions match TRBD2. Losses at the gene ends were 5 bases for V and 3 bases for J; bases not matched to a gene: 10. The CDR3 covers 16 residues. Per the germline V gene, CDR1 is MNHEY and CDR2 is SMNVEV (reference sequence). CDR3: CASSVSSGLGYNEQFF. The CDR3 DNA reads TGTGCCAGCAGTGTTTCTAGCGGATTGGGCTACAATGAGCAGTTCTTC.

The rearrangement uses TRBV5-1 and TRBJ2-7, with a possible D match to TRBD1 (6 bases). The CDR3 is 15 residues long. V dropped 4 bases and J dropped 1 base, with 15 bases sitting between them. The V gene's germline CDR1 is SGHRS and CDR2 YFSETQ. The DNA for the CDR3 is TGCGCCAGCAGCCCACAACTAGGGGGATCCTACGAGCAGTACTTC. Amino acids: CASSPQLGGSYEQYF.

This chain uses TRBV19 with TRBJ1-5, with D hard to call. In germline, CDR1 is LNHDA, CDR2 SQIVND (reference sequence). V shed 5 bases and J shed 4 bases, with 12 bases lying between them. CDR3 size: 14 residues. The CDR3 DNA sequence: TGTGCCAGTAGTCCGCCGATGCGGAATCAGCCCCAGCATTTT. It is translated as CASSPPMRNQPQHF.

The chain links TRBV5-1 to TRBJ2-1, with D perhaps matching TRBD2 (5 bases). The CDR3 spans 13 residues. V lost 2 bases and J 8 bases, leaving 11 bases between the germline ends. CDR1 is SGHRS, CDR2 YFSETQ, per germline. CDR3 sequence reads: CASSFLGSHEQFF. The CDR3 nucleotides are TGCGCCAGCAGCTTCCTAGGGAGTCATGAGCAGTTCTTC.

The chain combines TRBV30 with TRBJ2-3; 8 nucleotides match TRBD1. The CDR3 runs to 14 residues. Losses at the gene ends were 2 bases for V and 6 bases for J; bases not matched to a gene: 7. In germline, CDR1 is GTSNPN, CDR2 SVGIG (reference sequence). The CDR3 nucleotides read TGTGCCTGGAGTAAGACAGGGGACAGGGATACGCAGTATTTT. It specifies CAWSKTGDRDTQYF. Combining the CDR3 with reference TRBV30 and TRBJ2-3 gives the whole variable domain SQTIHQWPATLVQPVGSPLSLECTVEGTSNPNLYWYRQAAGRGLQLLFYSVGIGQISSEVPQNLSASRPQDRQFILSSKKLLLSDSGFYLCAWSKTGDRDTQYFGPGTRLTVL.

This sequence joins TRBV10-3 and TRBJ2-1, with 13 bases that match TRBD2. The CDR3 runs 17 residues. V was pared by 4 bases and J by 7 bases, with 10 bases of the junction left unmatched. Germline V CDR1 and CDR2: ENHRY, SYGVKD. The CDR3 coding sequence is TGTGCCATCAGTGTTACTAGCGGGAGGGCCAGGGGTAATGAGCAGTTCTTC. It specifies CAISVTSGRARGNEQFF.

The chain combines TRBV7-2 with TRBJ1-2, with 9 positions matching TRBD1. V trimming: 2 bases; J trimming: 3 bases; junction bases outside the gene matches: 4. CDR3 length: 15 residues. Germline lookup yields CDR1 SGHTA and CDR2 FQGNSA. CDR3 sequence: CASSLSGQGYYGYTF. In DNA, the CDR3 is TGTGCCAGCAGCTTAAGCGGACAGGGGTACTATGGCTACACCTTC.

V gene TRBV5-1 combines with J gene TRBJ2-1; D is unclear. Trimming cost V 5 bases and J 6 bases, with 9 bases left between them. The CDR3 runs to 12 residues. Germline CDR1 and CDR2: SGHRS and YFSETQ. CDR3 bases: TGCGCCAGCAGTATCCCGGGCAATGAGCAGTTCTTC. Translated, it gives CASSIPGNEQFF. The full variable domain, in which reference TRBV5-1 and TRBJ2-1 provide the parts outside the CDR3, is KAGVTQTPRYLIKTRGQQVTLSCSPISGHRSVSWYQQTPGQGLQFLFEYFSETQRNKGNFPGRFSGRQFSNSRSEMNVSTLELGDSALYLCASSIPGNEQFFGPGTRLTVL.